Listed below are T cell receptor beta chains from one sample, sequenced in a study of cytomegalovirus exposure and HLA in healthy donors. The protocol was immunoSEQ multiplex PCR, while the TCRdb copy is restricted to in-frame clones and leaves out a portion. The table has tens of thousands of clones, around 85% seen once. Sequencing was performed on PBMCs. The source is a man younger than 45 in good health and CMV-seronegative. CDR3s include the opening cysteine and the closing phenylalanine or tryptophan. The D gene is left open where the match is weak. The size entry is marked missing in some rows and otherwise reads once, few, many or a size class.

j_call: TRBJ1-2; d_call: TRBD1; v_call: TRBV14; clone_size: -; cdr3_aa: CASSQGAGGGYGYTF; cdr3_nt: TGTGCCAGCAGCCAAGGGGCAGGGGGAGGCTATGGCTACACCTTC
j_call: TRBJ1-1; d_call: -; v_call: TRBV5-4; clone_size: -; cdr3_aa: CASSLFGQGSTEAFF; cdr3_nt: TGTGCCAGCAGCTTGTTTGGTCAGGGGAGCACTGAAGCTTTCTTT
j_call: TRBJ2-3; d_call: -; v_call: TRBV7-3; clone_size: -; cdr3_aa: CASSSGLFTDTQYF; cdr3_nt: TGTGCCAGCAGCTCGGGACTTTTCACAGATACGCAGTATTTT
j_call: TRBJ1-5; d_call: -; v_call: TRBV7-9; clone_size: -; cdr3_aa: CASSSGVNQPQHF; cdr3_nt: TGTGCCAGCAGCTCAGGGGTAAATCAGCCCCAGCATTTT
j_call: TRBJ1-2; d_call: -; v_call: TRBV19; clone_size: -; cdr3_aa: CASSRHGGNYGYTF; cdr3_nt: TGTGCCAGTAGTAGACACGGTGGGAACTATGGCTACACCTTC
j_call: TRBJ2-3; d_call: -; v_call: TRBV6-1; clone_size: -; cdr3_aa: CASSEDGRLHHDTQYF; cdr3_nt: TGTGCCAGCAGTGAAGATGGCAGGCTCCACCACGATACGCAGTATTTT
j_call: TRBJ1-1; d_call: TRBD1; v_call: TRBV6-5; clone_size: -; cdr3_aa: CASSYSYWAGGTEAFF; cdr3_nt: TGTGCCAGCAGTTACTCGTATTGGGCAGGGGGTACTGAAGCTTTCTTT
j_call: TRBJ1-4; d_call: TRBD1; v_call: TRBV27; clone_size: -; cdr3_aa: CASQSGGRREKLFF; cdr3_nt: TGTGCCAGTCAGTCAGGGGGCAGACGGGAAAAACTGTTTTTT
j_call: TRBJ2-7; d_call: TRBD1; v_call: TRBV27; clone_size: once; cdr3_aa: CASSPNPGTGGNEQYF; cdr3_nt: TGTGCCAGCAGTCCCAACCCCGGGACAGGTGGGAACGAGCAGTACTTC
j_call: TRBJ1-4; d_call: TRBD1; v_call: TRBV19; clone_size: -; cdr3_aa: CASSSGQGANEKLFF; cdr3_nt: TGTGCCAGTAGTTCGGGACAGGGTGCTAATGAAAAACTGTTTTTT
j_call: TRBJ2-2; d_call: TRBD2; v_call: TRBV4-2; clone_size: -; cdr3_aa: CASSQDRSGGPTGELFF; cdr3_nt: TGTGCCAGCAGCCAGGATAGGAGCGGGGGGCCCACCGGGGAGCTGTTTTTT
j_call: TRBJ1-1; d_call: -; v_call: TRBV30; clone_size: -; cdr3_aa: CAWSKYRSSEAFF; cdr3_nt: TGTGCCTGGAGCAAATACAGGTCCTCTGAAGCTTTCTTT
j_call: TRBJ1-4; d_call: TRBD1; v_call: TRBV9; clone_size: -; cdr3_aa: CASSLGTGGFGNEKLFF; cdr3_nt: TGTGCCAGCAGCTTGGGGACAGGGGGCTTTGGAAATGAAAAACTGTTTTTT
j_call: TRBJ2-5; d_call: -; v_call: TRBV6-6; clone_size: -; cdr3_aa: CASSYPEGAGETQYF; cdr3_nt: TGTGCCAGCAGTTACCCGGAGGGGGCTGGGGAGACCCAGTACTTC
j_call: TRBJ1-2; d_call: -; v_call: TRBV6-5; clone_size: -; cdr3_aa: CASSYSDQDNYGYTF; cdr3_nt: TGTGCCAGCAGTTACTCAGACCAGGATAACTATGGCTACACCTTC
j_call: TRBJ1-2; d_call: TRBD1; v_call: TRBV28; clone_size: -; cdr3_aa: CASSPPDRNYGYTF; cdr3_nt: TGTGCCAGCAGTCCCCCGGACAGGAATTATGGCTACACCTTC
j_call: TRBJ2-3; d_call: -; v_call: TRBV4-1; clone_size: -; cdr3_aa: CASSQDPSEGRFPDTQYF; cdr3_nt: TGCGCCAGCAGCCAAGATCCCTCGGAGGGCCGATTCCCCGATACGCAGTATTTT
j_call: TRBJ2-5; d_call: TRBD1; v_call: TRBV5-1; clone_size: -; cdr3_aa: CASSFTGGTETQYF; cdr3_nt: TGCGCCAGCAGCTTCACAGGGGGCACGGAGACCCAGTACTTC
j_call: TRBJ1-1; d_call: -; v_call: TRBV5-1; clone_size: -; cdr3_aa: CASSFDSANTEAFF; cdr3_nt: TGCGCCAGCAGCTTCGACAGTGCAAACACTGAAGCTTTCTTT
j_call: TRBJ2-1; d_call: TRBD2; v_call: TRBV29-1; clone_size: -; cdr3_aa: CSGRGLAEYNEQFF; cdr3_nt: TGCAGCGGCCGAGGACTAGCGGAATACAATGAGCAGTTCTTC
j_call: TRBJ2-2; d_call: -; v_call: TRBV6-5; clone_size: -; cdr3_aa: CASYRTDTGELFF; cdr3_nt: TGTGCCAGCTACAGGACAGACACCGGGGAGCTGTTTTTT
j_call: TRBJ1-4; d_call: -; v_call: TRBV30; clone_size: once; cdr3_aa: CAWSVGRGINEKLFF; cdr3_nt: TGTGCCTGGAGTGTCGGACGGGGAATTAATGAAAAACTGTTTTTT
j_call: TRBJ1-2; d_call: -; v_call: TRBV7-9; clone_size: few; cdr3_aa: CASSFDSYGYTF; cdr3_nt: TGTGCCAGCAGCTTTGACAGTTATGGCTACACCTTC
j_call: TRBJ1-3; d_call: -; v_call: TRBV4-3; clone_size: -; cdr3_aa: CASSQDGSVSGNTIYF; cdr3_nt: TGCGCCAGCAGCCAAGACGGGTCGGTCTCTGGAAACACCATATATTTT
j_call: TRBJ1-6; d_call: TRBD1; v_call: TRBV19; clone_size: -; cdr3_aa: CASSNTGGDSPLHF; cdr3_nt: TGTGCCAGTAGTAATACAGGGGGCGATTCACCCCTCCACTTT
j_call: TRBJ2-5; d_call: TRBD2; v_call: TRBV2; clone_size: -; cdr3_aa: CASSETSGSKTQYF; cdr3_nt: TGTGCCAGCTCTGAGACTAGCGGGAGTAAGACCCAGTACTTC
j_call: TRBJ1-1; d_call: -; v_call: TRBV29-1; clone_size: -; cdr3_aa: CSAGGWTEAFF; cdr3_nt: TGCAGCGCCGGAGGGTGGACTGAAGCTTTCTTT
j_call: TRBJ2-7; d_call: -; v_call: TRBV10-3; clone_size: -; cdr3_aa: CAGSGGYEQYF; cdr3_nt: TGTGCCGGGTCCGGGGGTTACGAGCAGTACTTC
j_call: TRBJ1-6; d_call: TRBD1; v_call: TRBV4-1; clone_size: -; cdr3_aa: CASSHPQGADSPLHF; cdr3_nt: TGCGCCAGCAGCCACCCGCAGGGGGCTGATTCACCCCTCCACTTT
j_call: TRBJ2-5; d_call: -; v_call: TRBV6-5; clone_size: -; cdr3_aa: CASSYSTLGEETQYF; cdr3_nt: TGTGCCAGCAGTTACTCGACTCTAGGGGAAGAGACCCAGTACTTC
j_call: TRBJ1-5; d_call: TRBD1; v_call: TRBV12-5; clone_size: -; cdr3_aa: CASGFSITLGQGRLSSNQPQHF; cdr3_nt: TGTGCTAGTGGTTTCTCCATAACACTGGGACAGGGGAGGTTGTCGAGCAATCAGCCCCAGCATTTT
j_call: TRBJ1-1; d_call: -; v_call: TRBV18; clone_size: -; cdr3_aa: CASSPAAVNTEAFF; cdr3_nt: TGTGCCAGCTCACCGGCCGCGGTGAACACTGAAGCTTTCTTT
j_call: TRBJ1-5; d_call: -; v_call: TRBV7-9; clone_size: -; cdr3_aa: CASTLAGVGQPQHF; cdr3_nt: TGTGCCAGCACCCTAGCAGGGGTCGGTCAGCCCCAGCATTTT
j_call: TRBJ1-1; d_call: -; v_call: TRBV7-2; clone_size: -; cdr3_aa: CASSPQEPEAFF; cdr3_nt: TGTGCCAGCAGCCCCCAGGAACCTGAAGCTTTCTTT
j_call: TRBJ2-4; d_call: -; v_call: TRBV4-2; clone_size: -; cdr3_aa: CASSQEGVVEYRLAKNIQYF; cdr3_nt: TGTGCCAGCAGCCAAGAGGGTGTCGTGGAGTACCGCTTAGCCAAAAACATTCAGTACTTC
j_call: TRBJ1-1; d_call: -; v_call: TRBV5-1; clone_size: -; cdr3_aa: CASSLGAGNTEAFF; cdr3_nt: TGCGCCAGCAGCTTGGGAGCGGGGAACACTGAAGCTTTCTTT
j_call: TRBJ2-7; d_call: TRBD1; v_call: TRBV27; clone_size: -; cdr3_aa: CASWWGQGYEQYF; cdr3_nt: TGTGCCAGCTGGTGGGGACAGGGCTACGAGCAGTACTTC
j_call: TRBJ2-1; d_call: -; v_call: TRBV19; clone_size: few; cdr3_aa: CASSIDFRVSSYNEQFF; cdr3_nt: TGTGCCAGTAGTATAGATTTCAGGGTTAGCTCCTACAATGAGCAGTTCTTC
j_call: TRBJ2-7; d_call: -; v_call: TRBV2; clone_size: few; cdr3_aa: CASSSRTESYEQYF; cdr3_nt: TGTGCCAGCAGTTCGAGGACAGAGAGCTACGAGCAGTACTTC
j_call: TRBJ1-2; d_call: -; v_call: TRBV30; clone_size: -; cdr3_aa: CAWSGTSYGYTF; cdr3_nt: TGTGCCTGGAGTGGGACAAGCTATGGCTACACCTTC
j_call: TRBJ2-6; d_call: -; v_call: TRBV5-4; clone_size: -; cdr3_aa: CASSAAQSGANVLTF; cdr3_nt: TGTGCCAGCAGCGCGGCCCAATCTGGGGCCAACGTCCTGACTTTC
j_call: TRBJ1-4; d_call: -; v_call: TRBV13; clone_size: -; cdr3_aa: CASTGTNEKLFF; cdr3_nt: TGTGCCAGCACCGGGACTAATGAAAAACTGTTTTTT
j_call: TRBJ2-3; d_call: TRBD2; v_call: TRBV4-2; clone_size: -; cdr3_aa: CASSQQLELAGGDTQYF; cdr3_nt: TGTGCCAGCAGCCAGCAGCTGGAGCTAGCGGGAGGGGATACGCAGTATTTT
j_call: TRBJ2-5; d_call: TRBD1; v_call: TRBV15; clone_size: -; cdr3_aa: CATSRPGQGETQYF; cdr3_nt: TGTGCCACCAGCAGACCGGGACAGGGTGAGACCCAGTACTTC
j_call: TRBJ1-3; d_call: -; v_call: TRBV4-3; clone_size: -; cdr3_aa: CASSQDPVSGNTIYF; cdr3_nt: TGCGCCAGCAGCCAAGATCCAGTCTCTGGAAACACCATATATTTT
j_call: TRBJ2-2; d_call: -; v_call: TRBV27; clone_size: -; cdr3_aa: CASSARQRRNTGELFF; cdr3_nt: TGTGCCAGCAGTGCCCGACAGAGGAGGAACACCGGGGAGCTGTTTTTT